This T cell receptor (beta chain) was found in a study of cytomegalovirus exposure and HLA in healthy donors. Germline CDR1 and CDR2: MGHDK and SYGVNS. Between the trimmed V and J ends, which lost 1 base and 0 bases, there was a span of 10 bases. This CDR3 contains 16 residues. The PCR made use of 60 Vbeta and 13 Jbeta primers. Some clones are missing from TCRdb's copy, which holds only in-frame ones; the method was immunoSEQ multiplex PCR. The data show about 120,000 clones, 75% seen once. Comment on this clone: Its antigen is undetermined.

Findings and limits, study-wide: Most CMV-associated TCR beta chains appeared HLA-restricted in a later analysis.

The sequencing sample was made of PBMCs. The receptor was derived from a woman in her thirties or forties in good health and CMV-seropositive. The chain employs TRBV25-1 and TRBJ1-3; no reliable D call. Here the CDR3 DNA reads TGTGCCAGCAGTGAATTTTTCCAGGACTCTGGAAACACCATATATTTT. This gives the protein CASSEFFQDSGNTIYF.